Sequencing of this TCR beta chain was carried out in a study of T cells in women clearing cervical HPV infection. As to this clone: Its antigen is unidentified. The read stops 3 residues short of the end of the CDR3; the missing end is completed from the germline J gene.

Study-level results: Controls had more TRBV6-7 (about 0.16%) than cases (roughly 0.11%).

Sequencing was performed with immunoSEQ multiplex PCR; in TCRdb, only in-frame clones are kept and a portion is missing. Its table records 30,000 to 35,000 clones. Dot-blot hybridization genotyped cervical HPV amplified with MY09/MY11 PCR. This CDR3 has 15 amino acids. V was pared by 4 bases and J by 2 bases, with 5 bases of the junction left unmatched. The source of this sequence is a woman aged 18-69 years with a cervical HPV16 infection that either progressed to CIN3+ or cleared (not recorded which). The sequenced sample consisted of blood buffy coat. The rearrangement joins TRBV23-1 to TRBJ2-5, with TRBD2 matching over 9 bases. TRBV23-1 is flagged as an ORF with uncertain function. The CDR3 protein is CASSRVAGEQETQYF. The DNA read from the CDR3 is TGCGCCAGCAGTCGAGTAGCGGGAGAGCAAGAGACC.